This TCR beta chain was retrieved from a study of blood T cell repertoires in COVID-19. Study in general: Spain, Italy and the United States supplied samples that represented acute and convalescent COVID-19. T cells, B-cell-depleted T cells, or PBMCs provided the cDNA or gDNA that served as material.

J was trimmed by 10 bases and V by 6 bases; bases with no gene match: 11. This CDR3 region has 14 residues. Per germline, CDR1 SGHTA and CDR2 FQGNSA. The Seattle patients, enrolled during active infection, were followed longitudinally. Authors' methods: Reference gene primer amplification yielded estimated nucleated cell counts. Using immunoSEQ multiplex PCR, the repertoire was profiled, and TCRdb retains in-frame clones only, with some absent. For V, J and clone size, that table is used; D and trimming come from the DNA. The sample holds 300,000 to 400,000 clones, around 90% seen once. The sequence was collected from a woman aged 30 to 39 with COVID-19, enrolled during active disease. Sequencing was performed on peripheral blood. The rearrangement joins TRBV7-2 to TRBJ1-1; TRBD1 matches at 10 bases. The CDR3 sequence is CASRNTGTGEVAFF. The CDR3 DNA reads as TGTGCCAGCAGGAATACCGGGACAGGGGAAGTAGCTTTCTTT.